Below are 6 T cell receptor beta chains sequenced from a single sample in a study of read filtering for tumor transcriptome and immune sequencing. This library used roughly 400 ng RNA and molecular barcoded adaptors spanning alpha/delta and beta/gamma chains. Each CDR3 protein is one row after TCRdb ran MiXCR on the reads. This table holds more than 35,000 distinct CDR3 sequences, roughly 15% found once. Sequencing input: a population of CD138-negative cells sorted from bone marrow. The receptors derive from a donor over 35 with multiple myeloma.

In this sample, this clonotype turned up many times. V and J are TRBV12-5 and TRBJ1-5; D not resolved. Trimming left V 1 base short and J 9 bases short, with 10 bases between. The CDR3 runs to 13 residues. Germline V CDR1 and CDR2: LGHNT, FRNRAP. The DNA of the CDR3 is TGTGCTAGTGGTTTGGATCCCGCCCGGCCCCAGCATTTT. Translation: CASGLDPARPQHF.

This clonotype was recorded many times. The chain has TRBV6-6 and TRBJ2-2; no clear D. This CDR3 contains 14 residues. Looked up from germline, CDR1 is MNHNY and CDR2 is SVGAGI (reference sequence). Trimming removed 5 bases from V and 8 bases from J, with 15 bases in between. This CDR3 is CASSATDGPGELFF. For the CDR3, the DNA is TGTGCCAGCAGTGCTACGGACGGCCCGGGGGAGCTGTTTTTT.

To note about this clonotype: Possible read error: a much larger clone is one base away. V usage is TRBV7-9 and J usage is TRBJ2-1; D possibly corresponds to TRBD1 (5 bases). Germline V gives CDR1 SEHNR, CDR2 FQNEAQ (reference sequence). CDR3 length: 16 amino acids. CDR3: CASSLDQGLMYKEQFF. Here the CDR3 DNA reads TGTGCCAGCAGCTTAGACCAGGGCCTGATGTACAAAGAGCAGTTCTTC.

Ten or more counts support this clonotype. The rearrangement joins TRBV5-1 to TRBJ2-7; D possibly corresponds to TRBD2 (5 bases). Germline V gene sequence: CDR1 SGHRS, CDR2 YFSETQ. V dropped 0 bases and J dropped 2 bases, with 15 bases sitting between them. The CDR3 extends over 16 amino acids. CDR3 in amino acids: CASSLAGLSPAYEQYF. CDR3 nucleotide sequence: TGCGCCAGCAGCTTGGCCGGACTGTCCCCGGCCTACGAGCAGTACTTC. Filled out from reference TRBV5-1 and TRBJ2-7, the complete variable domain reads KAGVTQTPRYLIKTRGQQVTLSCSPISGHRSVSWYQQTPGQGLQFLFEYFSETQRNKGNFPGRFSGRQFSNSRSEMNVSTLELGDSALYLCASSLAGLSPAYEQYFGPGTRLTVT.

This clonotype was seen at least ten times. J is TRBJ1-1 and V is TRBV7-9; D is unclear. The CDR3 sequence is 11 residues long. V was clipped by 11 bases and J by 5 bases, with 12 bases between them. The germline gives CDR1 SEHNR, CDR2 FQNEAQ (reference sequence). The CDR3 loop reads CAGGPKTEAFF. The CDR3 DNA reads as TGTGCCGGCGGTCCAAAGACTGAAGCTTTCTTT.

As concerns this clonotype: This may stem from a read error, because a much larger clone lies one nucleotide away. The conserved closing phenylalanine or tryptophan is absent in this CDR3, likely reflecting a read error. The chain links TRBV9 to TRBJ2-5; 8 bases line up with TRBD2. Losses at the gene ends were 3 bases for V and 2 bases for J; bases not matched to a gene: 9. Germline CDR1 SGDLS, CDR2 YYNGEE. The CDR3 is 16 residues long. In DNA, the CDR3 is TGTGCCAGCAGCGACGCGTTAGCGGGAAATCAAGAGACCCAGTACTCC. It translates to CASSDALAGNQETQYS.